The entry that follows covers one TCR beta chain sequence. The source of the sample is a study of T cell responses to AZD1222 COVID-19 vaccine. Libraries were prepared by immunoSEQ multiplex PCR; TCRdb keeps only in-frame clonotypes and omits some of them. The sample has some 150,000 clones, more than 75% seen once. Germline CDR1 reads SGHRS; CDR2 reads YFSETQ. This CDR3 is built from 14 residues. Trimming took 4 bases from V and 3 from J; bases not matched to a gene: 3. This TCR was sampled from an adult who received the AZD1222 COVID-19 vaccine. The V gene is TRBV5-1, the J gene TRBJ2-3; 9 bases line up with TRBD1. The sequencing here drew on peripheral blood, taken 28 days after the second AZD1222 dose. CDR3 sequence (DNA): TGCGCCAGCAGCGGGGGACAGGGTACAGATACGCAGTATTTT. It translates to CASSGGQGTDTQYF.